The 26 T cell receptor beta chains presented below share a single source sample, sequenced in a study of technical replicates of blood from several donors. Sequencing was performed with immunoSEQ multiplex PCR; in TCRdb, only in-frame clones are kept and a portion is missing. The sample yields tens of thousands of clones, roughly 97% seen once. Sequencing input: T cells isolated from PBMCs. All receptors come from a human donor in good health.

The chain links TRBV9 to TRBJ2-3, with a weak D call TRBD2 (7 bases). V lost 4 bases, J lost 5 bases, and 11 bases lay in between. The CDR3 has 13 residues. Germline-derived CDR1 and CDR2 are SGDLS and YYNGEE. The CDR3 sequence: CASSPGGGDTQYF. The CDR3 DNA reads TGTGCCAGCAGCCCGGGGGGCGGAGATACGCAGTATTTT.

The chain carries TRBV27 and TRBJ2-7; unclear D gene. The V end lost 8 bases, the J end lost 5 bases, and 10 bases lay between the germline ends. This CDR3 comprises 11 residues. Germline V CDR1 and CDR2: MNHEY, SMNVEV (reference sequence). The CDR3: CASGRSDEQYF. CDR3 sequence (DNA): TGTGCCAGCGGGCGTAGTGACGAGCAGTACTTC.

The chain is built from TRBV6-5 and TRBJ2-7; perhaps TRBD2 as D (5 bases). The germline V and J ends were trimmed by 0 bases and 6 bases, with 6 bases remaining between them. In germline, CDR1 is MNHEY, CDR2 SVGAGI. The CDR3 loop spans 12 amino acids. CDR3 nucleotides: TGTGCCAGCAGTTACTCCGGAGGCGAGCAGTACTTC. Translating it yields CASSYSGGEQYF.

The J gene is TRBJ1-6, the V gene TRBV4-1; D is undetermined. There are 22 residues in the CDR3. Trimming took 1 base from V and 7 from J, leaving 32 bases between them. CDR1 is MGHRA, CDR2 YSYEKL, per germline. CDR3 sequence (DNA): TGCGCCAGCAGCCAAGTGGCAAATGAGCGGCCGGGATCCTGGGCCCTAAATTCACCCCTCCACTTT. It yields the protein CASSQVANERPGSWALNSPLHF.

The rearrangement joins TRBV25-1 to TRBJ2-3; D is undetermined. Trimming took 2 bases from V and 4 from J, leaving 7 bases between them. This CDR3 has 13 amino acids. CDR1 is MGHDK and CDR2 is SYGVNS in the germline V gene. CDR3 residues: CASSELQSDTQYF. The CDR3 nucleotides read TGTGCCAGCAGTGAACTACAGTCAGATACGCAGTATTTT.

Comment on this clone: At the DNA level, this CDR3 is encoded by other sequences in the same sample as well. The chain uses TRBV18 and TRBJ1-5; TRBD1 is a possible D gene (5 bases). From germline, CDR1 is KGHSH and CDR2 LQKENI. The CDR3 is made up of 13 amino acids. Trimming removed 3 bases from V and 4 bases from J, with 7 bases in between. The CDR3 is CASSPQGNQPQHF. CDR3 DNA: TGTGCCAGCTCACCGCAGGGAAATCAGCCCCAGCATTTT.

The chain uses TRBV19 and TRBJ1-4; D is unclear. Germline CDR1 reads LNHDA; CDR2 reads SQIVND (reference sequence). CDR3 size: 12 residues. The DNA for the CDR3 is TGTTTTATCGCGGCCTTCGGGGAAAAACTGTTTTTT. This sequence encodes CFIAAFGEKLFF.

This clone occurred once. The chain is built from TRBV4-1 and TRBJ1-2; unclear D gene. Trimming took off 4 bases at V and 2 bases at J, with 20 bases between the two ends. Germline CDR1 is MGHRA and CDR2 is YSYEKL. This CDR3 comprises 17 residues. The CDR3 is CASSRGGVFRSNYGYTF. CDR3 coding DNA: TGCGCCAGCAGCCGGGGAGGTGTCTTCAGGTCAAACTATGGCTACACCTTC.

The chain uses TRBV28 and TRBJ2-7; D not resolved. Trimming left V 3 bases short and J 0 bases short, with 9 bases between. Per germline, CDR1 MDHEN and CDR2 SYDVKM. This CDR3 is built from 14 residues. CDR3 amino acids: CASSFEADSYEQYF. CDR3 sequence (DNA): TGTGCCAGCAGTTTCGAGGCGGACTCCTACGAGCAGTACTTC.

The chain is built from TRBV18 and TRBJ2-2, with 9 positions matching TRBD1. Per germline, CDR1 KGHSH and CDR2 LQKENI. The CDR3 loop spans 14 amino acids. V gave up 6 bases and J gave up 4 bases; unmatched junction bases: 3. The CDR3 bases are TGTGCCAGCTCTGGACAGGGGCGCACCGGGGAGCTGTTTTTT. Translating gives CASSGQGRTGELFF.

The chain carries TRBV6-5 and TRBJ2-7, with D possibly being TRBD2 (6 bases). Trimming removed 6 bases at V and 7 bases at J, with 10 bases between. The germline V gene encodes CDR1 MNHEY and CDR2 SVGAGI. The CDR3 has 11 amino acids. CDR3 amino acids: CASSQGLEQYF. In DNA, the CDR3 is TGTGCCAGCAGCCAGGGACTGGAGCAGTACTTC.

This clone was counted a single time. The CDR3 coding sequence is TGTGCCAGCAGTCCGACCCCGGGACAGGGGCGATACGAGCAGTACTTC. Its translation: CASSPTPGQGRYEQYF. V usage is TRBV27 and J usage is TRBJ2-7; 10 positions match TRBD1. This CDR3 spans 16 amino acids. V gave up 5 bases and J gave up 4 bases; unmatched junction bases: 11. CDR1 is MNHEY, CDR2 SMNVEV, per germline (reference sequence).

The rearrangement uses TRBV6-1 and TRBJ2-5; TRBD1 might be the D (6 bases). The CDR3 totals 17 residues. Germline lookup yields CDR1 MNHNS and CDR2 SASEGT. The V end lost 2 bases, the J end lost 7 bases, and 23 bases lay between the germline ends. As DNA, the CDR3 is TGTGCCAGCAGTGAACCGGGTTGGAAACAGGGAAGAGGGACCCAGTACTTC. This translates into CASSEPGWKQGRGTQYF.

The V and J genes are TRBV6-4 and TRBJ1-1; D gene uncertain. Germline values: CDR1 MRHNA, CDR2 SNTAGT. This CDR3 region has 13 residues. The V end lost 6 bases, the J end lost 6 bases, and 14 bases lay between the germline ends. Here the CDR3 reads CASSGEIGAEAFF. The CDR3 bases are TGTGCCAGCAGCGGAGAGATAGGTGCTGAAGCTTTCTTT.

This sequence joins TRBV2 and TRBJ2-3; TRBD2 might be the D (6 bases). V was clipped by 1 base and J by 2 bases, with 16 bases between them. Germline loops: CDR1 SNHLY, CDR2 FYNNEI. The CDR3 length is 17 residues. CDR3 in amino acids: CASSEDPGLPSTDTQYF. Here the CDR3 DNA reads TGTGCCAGCAGTGAAGACCCGGGACTCCCCTCCACAGATACGCAGTATTTT. The full variable domain, in which reference TRBV2 and TRBJ2-3 provide the parts outside the CDR3, is EPEVTQTPSHQVTQMGQEVILRCVPISNHLYFYWYRQILGQKVEFLVSFYNNEISEKSEIFDDQFSVERPDGSNFTLKIRSTKLEDSAMYFCASSEDPGLPSTDTQYFGPGTRLTVL.

The chain carries TRBV4-1 and TRBJ1-2; D gene unclear. The germline CDR1 and CDR2 sequences are MGHRA and YSYEKL. V was cut by 1 base and J by 8 bases, with 17 bases left in between. The CDR3 is 15 amino acids. This CDR3 reads CASSQVVLNPGGYTF. The CDR3 DNA reads as TGCGCCAGCAGCCAAGTAGTCCTGAACCCGGGGGGCTACACCTTC.

This chain joins TRBV10-1 and TRBJ2-1; TRBD2 matches 12 bases. The length of the CDR3 is 13 residues. V gave up 8 bases and J gave up 9 bases; unmatched junction bases: 5. CDR1 and CDR2 (germline): WNHNN, SYGVQD (reference sequence). CDR3 sequence: CASPSGGAGEQFF. In DNA, the CDR3 is TGCGCCAGCCCTAGCGGGGGGGCAGGTGAGCAGTTCTTC.

This sequence joins TRBV2 and TRBJ2-3; maybe TRBD2 (5 bases). From germline, CDR1 is SNHLY and CDR2 FYNNEI. Trimming took 6 bases from V and 1 from J, leaving 17 bases between them. The CDR3 runs 16 residues. CDR3 region: CASRREWGAGTDTQYF. The DNA for the CDR3 is TGTGCCAGCAGGAGGGAATGGGGAGCCGGCACAGATACGCAGTATTTT.

V usage is TRBV2 and J usage is TRBJ2-3; D is possibly TRBD1 (5 bases). The V gene lost 3 bases and the J gene lost 4 bases, with 11 bases spanning the gap. Looked up from germline, CDR1 is SNHLY and CDR2 is FYNNEI. This CDR3 has 14 amino acids. The CDR3 coding sequence is TGTGCCAGCAGTGATGGGCAGGGCCCAGATACGCAGTATTTT. It is translated as CASSDGQGPDTQYF. The full variable domain, completed using reference TRBV2 and TRBJ2-3, is EPEVTQTPSHQVTQMGQEVILRCVPISNHLYFYWYRQILGQKVEFLVSFYNNEISEKSEIFDDQFSVERPDGSNFTLKIRSTKLEDSAMYFCASSDGQGPDTQYFGPGTRLTVL.

The rearrangement joins TRBV7-8 to TRBJ1-5; D is uncertain. This CDR3 has 14 residues. Trimming shortened V by 4 bases and J by 3 bases, and 10 bases separated the two germline ends. Germline values: CDR1 SGHVS, CDR2 FQNEAQ. This CDR3 is CASSYSSLNQPQHF. As DNA, the CDR3 is TGTGCCAGCAGCTACTCATCGCTCAATCAGCCCCAGCATTTT.

V gene TRBV19 combines with J gene TRBJ1-5; D is perhaps TRBD1 (5 bases). V lost 9 bases to trimming and J lost 1 base, with 22 bases between them. Germline-derived CDR1 and CDR2 are LNHDA and SQIVND (reference sequence). The CDR3 contains 17 residues. The CDR3 DNA sequence: TGTGCCAGCACCGGGGGGTGGGGGAAGGGCAGCAATCAGCCCCAGCATTTT. Protein: CASTGGWGKGSNQPQHF.

The CDR3 DNA reads as TGTGCCAGCAGTTATGTTGTGGGGAGGCCCTATAATTCACCCCTCCACTTT. Its protein product is CASSYVVGRPYNSPLHF. The chain uses TRBV27 and TRBJ1-6, with D unresolved. Trimming removed 4 bases at V and 2 bases at J, with 15 bases between. The germline CDR1 and CDR2 sequences are MNHEY and SMNVEV (reference sequence). The CDR3 is 17 residues long.

J is TRBJ2-7 and V is TRBV7-6; maybe TRBD1 (6 bases). The germline V gene has CDR1 SGHVS and CDR2 FNYEAQ. The CDR3 is 14 amino acids. Trimming cost V 4 bases and J 0 bases, with 10 bases left between them. CDR3 coding DNA: TGTGCCAGCAGCTACAGGGACAACTCCTACGAGCAGTACTTC. It yields the protein CASSYRDNSYEQYF.

The chain joins TRBV7-7 to TRBJ2-5, with 8 positions matching TRBD2. Germline V gene data show CDR1 as SSHAT and CDR2 as FNYEAQ (reference sequence). This CDR3 is built from 12 residues. V shed 3 bases and J 10 bases; nucleotides not matched to a gene: 4. CDR3 nucleotide sequence: TGTGCCAGCAGCTTCCCCGGGGGGGACCAGTACTTC. Amino acid sequence: CASSFPGGDQYF.

The CDR3 coding sequence is TGCGCCAGCAGCTTCAGTTCAGGGGAGAATCAGCCCCAGCATTTT. This encodes CASSFSSGENQPQHF. The chain combines TRBV5-1 with TRBJ1-5; D may be TRBD1 (6 bases). The germline V and J ends were trimmed by 2 bases and 4 bases, with 13 bases remaining between them. The germline CDR1 and CDR2 sequences are SGHRS and YFSETQ. This CDR3 has 15 residues.

The V gene is TRBV5-6, the J gene TRBJ2-7; TRBD1 agrees at 12 bases. Per germline, CDR1 SGHDT and CDR2 YYEEEE. Trimming removed 0 bases from V and 3 bases from J; junction bases left unmatched: 10. The CDR3 loop spans 18 amino acids. The CDR3 loop is CASSLGGPGQGAYYEQYF. For the CDR3, the DNA is TGTGCCAGCAGCTTGGGGGGTCCGGGACAGGGGGCTTACTACGAGCAGTACTTC.